What follows are 5 T cell receptor beta chains derived from one specimen sequenced in a study of blood T cell repertoires in COVID-19. Method: immunoSEQ multiplex PCR; TCRdb's copy keeps in-frame clones and lacks some. The data hold 130,000 or so clones, with around 87% observed a single time. The sample consisted of peripheral blood. Every receptor here comes from a man in his forties or fifties with active COVID-19.

The count of this clone is one. The rearrangement links TRBV3-1 (or the pseudogene TRBV3-2) to TRBJ1-2; 11 bases match TRBD1. The CDR3 runs to 17 residues. The junction had 10 bases not matched to a gene; V was cut back by 4 bases and J by 3 bases. CDR1 and CDR2 (germline): LGHDT, YNNKEL (reference sequence). The CDR3 loop reads CASSPRDRGKSDYGYTF. The DNA for the CDR3 is TGTGCCAGCAGCCCCCGGGACAGGGGGAAATCCGACTATGGCTACACCTTC.

V is TRBV5-8 and J is TRBJ2-7, with D tentatively TRBD1 (6 bases). Between the trimmed V and J ends, which lost 0 bases and 0 bases, there was a span of 10 bases. The CDR3 is 15 residues long. Germline V gene sequence: CDR1 SGHTS, CDR2 YDEGEE. The CDR3 nucleotides are TGTGCCAGCAGCTTGGTCCGGGACAACTCCTACGAGCAGTACTTC. Translated, it gives CASSLVRDNSYEQYF.

V usage is TRBV7-2 and J usage is TRBJ2-5; 7 positions match TRBD2. The V gene's germline CDR1 is SGHTA and CDR2 FQGNSA. The CDR3 consists of 14 residues. Germline trimming cut 5 bases from V and 4 bases from J; bases unmatched to any gene: 7. The CDR3 bases are TGTGCCAGCAGCCCTTCGGGCGGGGGAGAGACCCAGTACTTC. This sequence encodes CASSPSGGGETQYF.

The chain uses TRBV29-1 and TRBJ1-1, with a possible D match to TRBD1 (5 bases). CDR3 size: 13 residues. V lost 3 bases, J lost 1 base, and 9 bases lay in between. CDR1 and CDR2 (germline): SQVTM, ANQGSEA. The chain's CDR3 is CSVEGGGNTEAFF. In DNA form, the CDR3 reads TGCAGCGTTGAGGGGGGAGGGAACACTGAAGCTTTCTTT.

The genes are TRBV30 and TRBJ1-4; TRBD1 aligns across 8 bases. Germline values: CDR1 GTSNPN, CDR2 SVGIG (reference sequence). The CDR3 covers 14 residues. The V segment lost 4 bases and the J segment 8 bases; nucleotides outside the gene matches: 9. The CDR3 DNA sequence: TGTGCCTGGACCAGTGGACAGGGACGCGAAAAACTGTTTTTT. Its protein is CAWTSGQGREKLFF. The whole variable domain, remainder taken from reference TRBV30 and TRBJ1-4, is SQTIHQWPATLVQPVGSPLSLECTVEGTSNPNLYWYRQAAGRGLQLLFYSVGIGQISSEVPQNLSASRPQDRQFILSSKKLLLSDSGFYLCAWTSGQGREKLFFGSGTQLSVL.